Described below is a single TCR beta chain sequence and its context. Its specificity is not known. The data derive from a study of graft-versus-host responses after intestinal transplantation. The overall study: All recipients were given anti-thymocyte globulin induction, and tacrolimus and steroids were then administered for three to four years.

The protocol was immunoSEQ multiplex PCR, while the TCRdb copy is restricted to in-frame clones and leaves out a portion. The sample yields tens of thousands of clones, roughly 90% seen once. This CDR3 spans 14 amino acids. The germline V gene has CDR1 SGHRS and CDR2 YFSETQ. V shed 2 bases, J shed 5 bases, and the junction held 7 bases outside the gene matches. Study-level results: Circulating GvH clones peaking coincided with falling HvG clones soon after transplant.

Sequencing used unstimulated CD8+ T cells sorted from spleen or lymph node cells, obtained before intestinal transplant. The sequence derives from a human donor who received an intestinal transplant. This chain uses TRBV5-1 with TRBJ2-7, with TRBD1 identical over 7 bases. CDR3 nucleotides: TGCGCCAGCAGCTTCTCGGACAGGTTCAACGAGCAGTACTTC. It is translated as CASSFSDRFNEQYF.